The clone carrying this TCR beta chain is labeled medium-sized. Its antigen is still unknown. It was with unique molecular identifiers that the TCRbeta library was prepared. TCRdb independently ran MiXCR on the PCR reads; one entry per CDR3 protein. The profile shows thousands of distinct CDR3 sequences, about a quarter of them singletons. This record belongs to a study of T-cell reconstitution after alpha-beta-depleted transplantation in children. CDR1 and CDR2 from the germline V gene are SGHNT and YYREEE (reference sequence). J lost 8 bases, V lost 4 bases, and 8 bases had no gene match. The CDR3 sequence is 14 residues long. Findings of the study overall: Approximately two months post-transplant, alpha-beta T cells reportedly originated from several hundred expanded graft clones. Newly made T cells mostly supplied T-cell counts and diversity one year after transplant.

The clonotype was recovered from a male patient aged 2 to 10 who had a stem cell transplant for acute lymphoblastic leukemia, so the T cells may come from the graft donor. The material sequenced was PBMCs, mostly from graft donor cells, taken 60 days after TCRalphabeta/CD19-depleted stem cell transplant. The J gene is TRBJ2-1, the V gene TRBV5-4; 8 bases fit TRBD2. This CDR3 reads CASSLDSLADEQFF. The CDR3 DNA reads TGTGCCAGCAGCCTTGATTCACTAGCGGATGAGCAGTTCTTC.